This TCR beta chain is from a study of beta chain features in type 1 diabetes. On the study more broadly: There was similarity between patients and healthy donors in age, gender and cell yields. Whole-study results and caveats: Among type 1 diabetes patients, VDJ junctions had fewer insertions and more deletions.

The CDR3 has 16 amino acids. Germline V gene lookup returns CDR1 SGHTA and CDR2 FQGNSA. V shed 5 bases, J shed 8 bases, and the junction held 9 bases outside the gene matches. The whole isolated RNA underwent reverse transcription, so sequencing captured expressed TCRB transcripts. Clones were read by immunoSEQ multiplex PCR, and TCRdb kept only the in-frame ones, dropping some. Of roughly 450,000 clones in the sample, over 9.5% were seen once. This clone showed up just a few times. Its antigen is as yet unknown. The genes are TRBV7-2 and TRBJ2-1; 13 bases line up with TRBD2. Sequencing input: naive CD4+ T cells from blood. The TCR sequence derives from a woman aged 18-29 years in good health. This CDR3 reads CASSIGLAGVRYEQFF. The CDR3 DNA is TGTGCCAGCAGCATAGGACTAGCGGGAGTTAGGTATGAGCAGTTCTTC.